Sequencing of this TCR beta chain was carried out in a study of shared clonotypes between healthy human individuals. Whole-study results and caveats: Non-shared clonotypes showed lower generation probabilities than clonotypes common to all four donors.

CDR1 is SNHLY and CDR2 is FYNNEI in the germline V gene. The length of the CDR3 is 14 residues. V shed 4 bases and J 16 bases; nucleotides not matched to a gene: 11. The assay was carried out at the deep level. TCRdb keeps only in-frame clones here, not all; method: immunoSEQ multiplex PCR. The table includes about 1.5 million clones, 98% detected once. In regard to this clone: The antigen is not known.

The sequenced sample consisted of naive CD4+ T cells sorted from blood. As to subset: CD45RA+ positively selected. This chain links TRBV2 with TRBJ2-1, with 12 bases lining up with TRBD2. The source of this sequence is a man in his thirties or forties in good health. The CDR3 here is CASSAGTSGRVGFF. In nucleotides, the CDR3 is TGTGCCAGCAGTGCAGGGACTAGCGGGCGTGTGGGATTCTTC.